This paragraph covers one T cell receptor beta chain sequence. What it recognizes is unknown. V lost 4 bases to trimming and J lost 0 bases, with 13 bases between them. Germline CDR1 is SGHAT and CDR2 is FQNNGV. The CDR3 has 16 amino acids. The source of the sample is a study of blood T cells in healthy people across ages. Sample-barcoded 5' priming and a J-beta primer mix drove a second PCR of roughly 6 to 12 cycles. MiXCR, applied by TCRdb to the 5' RACE reads, yields one record per CDR3 protein. The sample shows hundreds of thousands of distinct CDR3 sequences, 52% of them seen only once. Study-level results: Relative to aged donors, long-lived donors carried more naive CD4+ cells and displayed higher diversity.

The sequencing input was blood. The receptor was isolated from a woman older than 75 in good health. The chain combines TRBV11-2 with TRBJ2-1; D gene uncertain. CDR3 in amino acids: CASSSAPWGSYNEQFF. CDR3 DNA: TGTGCCAGCAGCTCCGCTCCATGGGGCTCCTACAATGAGCAGTTCTTC.